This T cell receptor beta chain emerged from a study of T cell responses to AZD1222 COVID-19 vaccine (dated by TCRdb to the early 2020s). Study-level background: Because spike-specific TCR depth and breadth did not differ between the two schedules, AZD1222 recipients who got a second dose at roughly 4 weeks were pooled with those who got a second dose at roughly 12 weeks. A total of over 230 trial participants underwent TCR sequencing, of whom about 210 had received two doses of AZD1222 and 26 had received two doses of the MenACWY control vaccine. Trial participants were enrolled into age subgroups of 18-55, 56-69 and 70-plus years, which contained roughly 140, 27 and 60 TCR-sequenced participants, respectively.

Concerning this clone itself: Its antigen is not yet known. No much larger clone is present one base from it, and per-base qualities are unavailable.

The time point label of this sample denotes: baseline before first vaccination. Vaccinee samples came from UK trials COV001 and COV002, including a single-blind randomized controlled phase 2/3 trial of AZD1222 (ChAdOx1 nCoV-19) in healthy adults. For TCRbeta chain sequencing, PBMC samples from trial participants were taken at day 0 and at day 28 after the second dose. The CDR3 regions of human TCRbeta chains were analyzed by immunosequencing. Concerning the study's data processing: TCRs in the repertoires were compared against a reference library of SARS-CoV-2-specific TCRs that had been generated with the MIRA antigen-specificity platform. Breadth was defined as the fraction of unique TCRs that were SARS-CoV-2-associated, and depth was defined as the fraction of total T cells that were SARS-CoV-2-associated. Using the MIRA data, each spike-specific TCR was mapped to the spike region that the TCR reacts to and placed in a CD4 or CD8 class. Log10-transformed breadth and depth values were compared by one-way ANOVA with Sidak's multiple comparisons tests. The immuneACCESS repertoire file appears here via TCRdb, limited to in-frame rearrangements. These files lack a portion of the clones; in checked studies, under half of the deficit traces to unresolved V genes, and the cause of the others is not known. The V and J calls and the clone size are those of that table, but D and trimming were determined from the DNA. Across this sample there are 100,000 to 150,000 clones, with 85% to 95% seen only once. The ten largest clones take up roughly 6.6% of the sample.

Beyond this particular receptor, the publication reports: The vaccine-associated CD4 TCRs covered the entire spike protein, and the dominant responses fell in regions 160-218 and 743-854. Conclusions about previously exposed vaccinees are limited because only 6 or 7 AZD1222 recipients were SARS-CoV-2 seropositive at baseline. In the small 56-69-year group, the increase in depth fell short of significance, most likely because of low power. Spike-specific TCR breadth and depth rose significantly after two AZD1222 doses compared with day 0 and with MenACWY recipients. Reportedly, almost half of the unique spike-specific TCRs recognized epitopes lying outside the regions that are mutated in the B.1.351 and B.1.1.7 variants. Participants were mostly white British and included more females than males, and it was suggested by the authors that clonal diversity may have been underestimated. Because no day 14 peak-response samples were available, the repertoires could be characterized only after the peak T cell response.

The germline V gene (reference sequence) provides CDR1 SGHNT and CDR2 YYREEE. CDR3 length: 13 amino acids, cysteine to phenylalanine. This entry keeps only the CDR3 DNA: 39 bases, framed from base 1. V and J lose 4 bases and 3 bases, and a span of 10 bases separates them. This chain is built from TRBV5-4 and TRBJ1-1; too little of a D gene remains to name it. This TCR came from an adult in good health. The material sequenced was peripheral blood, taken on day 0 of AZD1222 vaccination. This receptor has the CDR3 CASSLGSYTEAFF. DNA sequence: TGTGCCAGCAGCCTCGGGTCTTACACTGAAGCTTTCTTT.